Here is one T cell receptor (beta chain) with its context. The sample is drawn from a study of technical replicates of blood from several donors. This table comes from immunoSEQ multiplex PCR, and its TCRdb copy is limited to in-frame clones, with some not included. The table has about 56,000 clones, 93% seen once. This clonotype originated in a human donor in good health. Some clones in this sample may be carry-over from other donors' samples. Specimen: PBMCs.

CDR3 coding DNA: TGTGCCAGCAGCGGGAACCGACTTCAAGAGACCCAGTACTTC. Amino acid sequence: CASSGNRLQETQYF. The V and J genes are TRBV9 and TRBJ2-5; D is unresolved. The CDR3 length is 14 residues. CDR1 SGDLS and CDR2 YYNGEE come from the germline V gene. Between the trimmed V and J ends, which lost 3 bases and 2 bases, there was a span of 11 bases.